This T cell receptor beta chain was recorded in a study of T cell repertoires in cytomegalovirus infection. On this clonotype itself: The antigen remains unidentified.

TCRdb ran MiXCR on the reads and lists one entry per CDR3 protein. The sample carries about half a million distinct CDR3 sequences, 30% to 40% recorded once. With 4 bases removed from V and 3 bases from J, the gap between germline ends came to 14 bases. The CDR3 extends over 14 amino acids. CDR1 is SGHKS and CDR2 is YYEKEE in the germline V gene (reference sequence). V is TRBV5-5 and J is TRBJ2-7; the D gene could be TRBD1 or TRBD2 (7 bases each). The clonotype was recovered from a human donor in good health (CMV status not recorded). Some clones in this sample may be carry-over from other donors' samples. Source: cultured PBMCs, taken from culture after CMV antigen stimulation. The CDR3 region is CASSIQGGDYEQYF. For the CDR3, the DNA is TGTGCCAGCAGCATTCAGGGGGGGGACTACGAGCAGTACTTC.